This T cell receptor (beta chain) was observed in a study of blood T cell repertoires in COVID-19. Background on the study: Both acute and convalescent COVID-19 samples were obtained from the United States, Italy and Spain. PBMCs, B-cell-depleted T cells, or T cells were the source of the cDNA or gDNA that made up the material.

CDR1 and CDR2 (germline): SGDLS, YYNGEE. This CDR3 has 11 residues. V was pared by 10 bases and J by 3 bases, with 7 bases between. Clones were sequenced by immunoSEQ multiplex PCR, and TCRdb holds only the in-frame ones, with some missing. Of 140,000 or so clones listed, around 83% are singletons. The sample comprised peripheral blood. This receptor was obtained from a man aged 60-69 years with active or convalescent COVID-19. This chain links TRBV9 with TRBJ2-2; D not certain. The CDR3 nucleotides are TGTGCCGGAGCGTACACCGGGGAGCTGTTTTTT. Amino acids: CAGAYTGELFF.